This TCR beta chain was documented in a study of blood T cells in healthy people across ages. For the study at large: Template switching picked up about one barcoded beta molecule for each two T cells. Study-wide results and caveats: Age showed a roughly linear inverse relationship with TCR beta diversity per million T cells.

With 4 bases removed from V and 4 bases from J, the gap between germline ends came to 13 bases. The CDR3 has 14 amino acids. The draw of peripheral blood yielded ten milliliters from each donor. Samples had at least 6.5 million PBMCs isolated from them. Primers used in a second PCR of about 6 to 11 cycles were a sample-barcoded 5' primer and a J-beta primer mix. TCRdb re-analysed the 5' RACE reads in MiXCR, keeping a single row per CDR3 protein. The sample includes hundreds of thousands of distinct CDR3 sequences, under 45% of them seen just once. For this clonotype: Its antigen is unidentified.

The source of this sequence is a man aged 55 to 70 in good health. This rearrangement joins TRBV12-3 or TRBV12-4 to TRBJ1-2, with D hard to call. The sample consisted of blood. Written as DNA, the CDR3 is TGTGCCAGCAGTTCCCATAGGCTCGGCTATGGCTACACCTTC. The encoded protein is CASSSHRLGYGYTF.